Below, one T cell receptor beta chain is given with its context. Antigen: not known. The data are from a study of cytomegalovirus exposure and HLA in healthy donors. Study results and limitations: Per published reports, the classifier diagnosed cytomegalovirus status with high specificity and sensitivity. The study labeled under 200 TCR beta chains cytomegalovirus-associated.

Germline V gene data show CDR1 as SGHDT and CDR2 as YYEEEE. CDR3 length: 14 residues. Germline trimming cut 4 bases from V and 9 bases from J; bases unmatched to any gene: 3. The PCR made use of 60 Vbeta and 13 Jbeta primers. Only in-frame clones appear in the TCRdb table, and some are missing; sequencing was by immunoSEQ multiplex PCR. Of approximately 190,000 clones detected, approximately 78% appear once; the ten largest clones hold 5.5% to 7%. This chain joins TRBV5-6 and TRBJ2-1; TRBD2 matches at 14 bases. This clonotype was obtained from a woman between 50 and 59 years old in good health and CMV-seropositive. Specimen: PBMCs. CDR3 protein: CASSAGLAGVEQFF. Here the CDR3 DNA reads TGTGCCAGCAGCGCGGGACTAGCGGGAGTTGAGCAGTTCTTC.